This T cell receptor (beta chain) was captured in a study of CD8+ T cells in alopecia areata. CDR1 is MGHRA, CDR2 YSYEKL, per germline. V gave up 3 bases and J gave up 5 bases; unmatched junction bases: 10. The CDR3 has 16 amino acids. Extracted RNA was reverse transcribed, and the resulting cDNA served as sequencing template. Data came from immunoSEQ multiplex PCR; TCRdb stores just in-frame clones and leaves some out. This table has under 150,000 clones, around two thirds appearing once. The TCR originated in a human donor in good health. The V gene is TRBV4-1, the J gene TRBJ2-3, with 8 bases identical to TRBD2. The sample consisted of CD8+ T cells sorted from blood. CDR3 residues: CASSHRGGLALDTQYF. The CDR3 DNA is TGCGCCAGCAGCCACCGCGGAGGACTAGCACTAGATACGCAGTATTTT.